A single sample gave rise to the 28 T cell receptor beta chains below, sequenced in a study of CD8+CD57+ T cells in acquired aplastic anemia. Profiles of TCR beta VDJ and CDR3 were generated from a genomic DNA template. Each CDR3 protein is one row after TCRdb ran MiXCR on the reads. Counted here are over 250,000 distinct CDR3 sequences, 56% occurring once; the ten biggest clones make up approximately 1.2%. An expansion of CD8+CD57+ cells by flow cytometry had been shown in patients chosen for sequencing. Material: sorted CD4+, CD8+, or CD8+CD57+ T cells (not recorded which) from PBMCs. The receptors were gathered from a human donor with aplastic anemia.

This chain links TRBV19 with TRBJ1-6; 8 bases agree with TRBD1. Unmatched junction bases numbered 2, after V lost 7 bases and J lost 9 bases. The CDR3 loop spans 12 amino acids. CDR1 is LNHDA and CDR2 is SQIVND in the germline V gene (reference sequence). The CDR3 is CASTDRGSPLHF. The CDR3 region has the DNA TGTGCCAGTACCGACAGGGGTTCACCCCTCCACTTT.

The CDR3 reads CASSHSDSSRGGYTF. The CDR3 bases are TGCGCCAGCAGCCACTCGGACAGTAGCCGAGGCGGCTACACCTTC. The chain recombines TRBV5-1 with TRBJ1-2; TRBD1 is a possible D gene (6 bases). The CDR3 consists of 15 residues. In germline, CDR1 is SGHRS, CDR2 YFSETQ. Between the trimmed V and J ends, which lost 4 bases and 8 bases, there was a span of 21 bases.

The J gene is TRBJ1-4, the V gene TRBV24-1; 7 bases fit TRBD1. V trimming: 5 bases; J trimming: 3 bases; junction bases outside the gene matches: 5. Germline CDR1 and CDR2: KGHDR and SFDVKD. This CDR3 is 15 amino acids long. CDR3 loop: CATSATGTANEKLFF. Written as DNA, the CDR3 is TGTGCCACCAGTGCCACCGGGACAGCTAATGAAAAACTGTTTTTT.

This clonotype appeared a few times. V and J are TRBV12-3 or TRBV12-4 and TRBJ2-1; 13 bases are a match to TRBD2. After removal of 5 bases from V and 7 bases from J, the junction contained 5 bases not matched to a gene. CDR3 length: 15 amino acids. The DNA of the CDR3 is TGTGCCAGCAGTCACAGGACTAGCGGGAGAAATGAGCAGTTCTTC. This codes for CASSHRTSGRNEQFF.

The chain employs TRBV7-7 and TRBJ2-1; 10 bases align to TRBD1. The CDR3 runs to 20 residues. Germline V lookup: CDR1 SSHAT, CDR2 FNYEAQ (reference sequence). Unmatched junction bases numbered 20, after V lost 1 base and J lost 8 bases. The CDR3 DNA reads TGTGCCAGCAGCTTAGTTAAAGGATTAGGAGTGCGGACAGGGGGTGATGAGCAGTTCTTC. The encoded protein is CASSLVKGLGVRTGGDEQFF.

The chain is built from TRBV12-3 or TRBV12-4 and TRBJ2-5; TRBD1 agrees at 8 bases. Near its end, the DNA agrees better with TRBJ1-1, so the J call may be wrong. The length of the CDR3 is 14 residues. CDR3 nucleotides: TGTGCCAGCAGTGGACCCAGGGGGCGGGATGAAGCTTTCTTT. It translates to CASSGPRGRDEAFF.

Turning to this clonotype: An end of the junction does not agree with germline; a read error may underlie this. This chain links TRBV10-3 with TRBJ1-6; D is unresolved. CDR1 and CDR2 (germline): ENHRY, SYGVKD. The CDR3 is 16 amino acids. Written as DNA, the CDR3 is TGCGCCATCAGTGAGCCCCCGAGGGAAACGGGGTCACCCCTCCACTTT. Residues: CAISEPPRETGSPLHF.

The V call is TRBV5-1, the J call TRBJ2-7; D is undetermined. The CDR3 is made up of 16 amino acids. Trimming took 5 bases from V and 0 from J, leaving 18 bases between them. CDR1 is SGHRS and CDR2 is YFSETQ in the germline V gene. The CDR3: CASRQGLSTISYEQYF. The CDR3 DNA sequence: TGCGCCAGCAGACAAGGGCTTTCCACCATCTCCTACGAGCAGTACTTC.

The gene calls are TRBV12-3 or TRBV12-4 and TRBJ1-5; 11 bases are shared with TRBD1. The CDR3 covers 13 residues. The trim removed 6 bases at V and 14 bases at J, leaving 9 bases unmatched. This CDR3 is CASSPDRGRLKHF. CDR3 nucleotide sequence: TGTGCCAGCAGCCCGGACAGGGGGCGGCTGAAGCATTTT.

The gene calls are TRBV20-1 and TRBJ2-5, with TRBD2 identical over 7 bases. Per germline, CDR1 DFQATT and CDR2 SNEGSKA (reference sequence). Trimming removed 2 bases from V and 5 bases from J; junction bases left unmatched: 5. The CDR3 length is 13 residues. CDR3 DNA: TGCAGTGCTAGAAGGCGGGAGCGGGAGACCCAGTACTTC. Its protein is CSARRRERETQYF.

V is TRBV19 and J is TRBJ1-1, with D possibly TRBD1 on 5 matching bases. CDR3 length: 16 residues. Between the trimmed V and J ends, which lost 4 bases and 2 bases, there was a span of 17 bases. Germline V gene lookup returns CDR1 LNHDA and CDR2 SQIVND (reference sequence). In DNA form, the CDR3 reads TGTGCCAGTAGTACCAATCACGGGACGGCTAACACTGAAGCTTTCTTT. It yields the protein CASSTNHGTANTEAFF.

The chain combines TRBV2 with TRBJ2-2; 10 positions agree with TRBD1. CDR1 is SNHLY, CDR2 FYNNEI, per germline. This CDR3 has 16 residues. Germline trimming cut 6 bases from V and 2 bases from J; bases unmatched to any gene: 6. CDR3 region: CASRAGTGANTGELFF. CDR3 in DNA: TGTGCCAGCAGAGCCGGGACAGGGGCCAACACCGGGGAGCTGTTTTTT.

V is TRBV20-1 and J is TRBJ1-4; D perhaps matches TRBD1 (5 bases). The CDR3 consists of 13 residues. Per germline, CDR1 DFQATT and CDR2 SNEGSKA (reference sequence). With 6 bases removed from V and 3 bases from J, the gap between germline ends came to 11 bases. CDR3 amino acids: CSAPGGSNEKLFF. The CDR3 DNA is TGCAGTGCCCCGGGGGGGTCTAATGAAAAACTGTTTTTT.

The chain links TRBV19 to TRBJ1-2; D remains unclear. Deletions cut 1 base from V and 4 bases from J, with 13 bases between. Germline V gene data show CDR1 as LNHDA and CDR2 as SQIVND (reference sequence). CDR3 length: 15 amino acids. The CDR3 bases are TGTGCCAGTAGTATAGGCAGGCTTCAACCCTATGGCTACACCTTC. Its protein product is CASSIGRLQPYGYTF.

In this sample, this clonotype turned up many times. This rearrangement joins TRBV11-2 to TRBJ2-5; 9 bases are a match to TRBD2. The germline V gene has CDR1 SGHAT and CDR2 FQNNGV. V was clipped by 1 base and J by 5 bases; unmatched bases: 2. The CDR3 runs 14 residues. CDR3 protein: CASSLGGTSETQYF. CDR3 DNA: TGTGCCAGCAGCTTAGGTGGGACTAGCGAGACCCAGTACTTC.

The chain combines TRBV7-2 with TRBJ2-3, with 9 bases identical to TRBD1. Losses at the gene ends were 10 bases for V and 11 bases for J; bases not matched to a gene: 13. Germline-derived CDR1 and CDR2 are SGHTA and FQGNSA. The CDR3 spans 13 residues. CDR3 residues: CATNRGRNNEQYF. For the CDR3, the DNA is TGTGCCACGAACAGGGGGCGCAACAATGAGCAGTATTTT.

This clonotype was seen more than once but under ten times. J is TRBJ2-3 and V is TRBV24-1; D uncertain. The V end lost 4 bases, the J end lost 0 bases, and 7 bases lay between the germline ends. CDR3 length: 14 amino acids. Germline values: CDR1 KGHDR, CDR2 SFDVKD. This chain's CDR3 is CATSDARSTDTQYF. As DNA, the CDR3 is TGTGCCACCAGTGACGCTAGGAGCACAGATACGCAGTATTTT.

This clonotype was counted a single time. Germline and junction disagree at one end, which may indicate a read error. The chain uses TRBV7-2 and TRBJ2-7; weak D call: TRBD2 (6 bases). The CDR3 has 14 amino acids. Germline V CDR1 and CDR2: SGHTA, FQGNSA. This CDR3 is CASSLALARHEQYF. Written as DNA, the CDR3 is TGCGCCAGCAGCTTGGCACTAGCCCGACACGAGCAGTACTTC.

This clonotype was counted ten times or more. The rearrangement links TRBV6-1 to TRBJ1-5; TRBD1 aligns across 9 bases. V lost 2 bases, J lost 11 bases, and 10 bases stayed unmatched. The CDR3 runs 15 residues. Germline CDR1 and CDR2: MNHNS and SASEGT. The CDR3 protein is CASSEMGQGLTTQHF. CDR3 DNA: TGTGCCAGCAGTGAAATGGGACAGGGTCTCACGACCCAGCATTTT.

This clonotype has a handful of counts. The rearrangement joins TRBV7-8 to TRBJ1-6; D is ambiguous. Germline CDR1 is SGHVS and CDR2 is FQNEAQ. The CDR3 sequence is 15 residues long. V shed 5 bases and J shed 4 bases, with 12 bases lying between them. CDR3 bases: TGTGCCAGCAGCCCAATAGCCACGTATAATTCACCCCTCCACTTT. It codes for CASSPIATYNSPLHF. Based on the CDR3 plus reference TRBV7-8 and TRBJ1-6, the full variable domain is GAGVSQSPRYKVAKRGQDVALRCDPISGHVSLFWYQQALGQGPEFLTYFQNEAQLDKSGLPSDRFFAERPEGSVSTLKIQRTQQEDSAVYLCASSPIATYNSPLHFGNGTRLTVT.

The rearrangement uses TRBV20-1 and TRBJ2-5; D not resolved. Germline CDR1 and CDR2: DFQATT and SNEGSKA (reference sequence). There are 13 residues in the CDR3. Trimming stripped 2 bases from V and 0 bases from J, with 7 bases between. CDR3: CSARLGYQETQYF. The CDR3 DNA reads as TGCAGTGCTAGACTTGGGTACCAAGAGACCCAGTACTTC.

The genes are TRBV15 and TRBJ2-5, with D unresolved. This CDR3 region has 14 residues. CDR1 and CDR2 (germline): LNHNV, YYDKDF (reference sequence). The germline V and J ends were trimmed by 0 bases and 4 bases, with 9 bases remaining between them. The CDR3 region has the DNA TGTGCCACCAGCAGAGAACCCGAAGGAGAGACCCAGTACTTC. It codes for CATSREPEGETQYF.

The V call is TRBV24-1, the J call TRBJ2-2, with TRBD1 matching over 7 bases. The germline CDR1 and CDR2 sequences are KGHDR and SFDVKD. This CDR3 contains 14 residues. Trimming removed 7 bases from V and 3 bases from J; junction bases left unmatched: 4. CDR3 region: CATRGTVDTGELFF. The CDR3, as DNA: TGTGCCACCAGGGGGACAGTCGACACCGGGGAGCTGTTTTTT.

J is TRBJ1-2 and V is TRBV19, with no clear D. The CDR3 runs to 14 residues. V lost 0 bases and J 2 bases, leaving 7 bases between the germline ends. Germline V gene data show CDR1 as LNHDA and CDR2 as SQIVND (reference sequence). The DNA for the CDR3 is TGTGCCAGTAGTATAGAGGCGGGGAACTATGGCTACACCTTC. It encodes CASSIEAGNYGYTF.

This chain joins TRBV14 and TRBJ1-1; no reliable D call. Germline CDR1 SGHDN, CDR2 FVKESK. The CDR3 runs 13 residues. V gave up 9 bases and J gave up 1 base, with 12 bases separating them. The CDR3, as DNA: TGTGCCAGTGGGGAGCAGGCGAACACTGAAGCTTTCTTT. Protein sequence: CASGEQANTEAFF.

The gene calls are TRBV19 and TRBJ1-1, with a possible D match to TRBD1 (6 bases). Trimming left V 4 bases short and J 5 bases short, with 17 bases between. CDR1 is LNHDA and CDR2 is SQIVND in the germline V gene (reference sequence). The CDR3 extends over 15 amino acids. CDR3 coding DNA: TGTGCCAGTAGTAGGGATTACAGGGCTGGGACTGAAGCTTTCTTT. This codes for CASSRDYRAGTEAFF. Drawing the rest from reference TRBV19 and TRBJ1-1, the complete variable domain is DGGITQSPKYLFRKEGQNVTLSCEQNLNHDAMYWYRQDPGQGLRLIYYSQIVNDFQKGDIAEGYSVSREKKESFPLTVTSAQKNPTAFYLCASSRDYRAGTEAFFGQGTRLTVV.

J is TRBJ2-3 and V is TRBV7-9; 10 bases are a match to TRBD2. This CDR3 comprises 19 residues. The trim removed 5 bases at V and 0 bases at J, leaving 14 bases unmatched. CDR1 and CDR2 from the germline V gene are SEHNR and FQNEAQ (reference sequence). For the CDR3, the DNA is TGTGCCAGCAGCGGGCCTTTTAGCGGGAGGACTACTAGCACAGATACGCAGTATTTT. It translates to CASSGPFSGRTTSTDTQYF.

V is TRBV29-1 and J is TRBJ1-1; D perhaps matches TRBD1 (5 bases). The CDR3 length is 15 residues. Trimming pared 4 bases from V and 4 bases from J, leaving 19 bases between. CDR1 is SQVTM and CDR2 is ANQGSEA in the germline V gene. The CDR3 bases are TGCAGCGTTGCCGGAAGTGGGGGAAGTGGCACTGAAGCTTTCTTT. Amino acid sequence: CSVAGSGGSGTEAFF. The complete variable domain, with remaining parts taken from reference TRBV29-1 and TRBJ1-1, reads SAVISQKPSRDICQRGTSLTIQCQVDSQVTMMFWYRQQPGQSLTLIATANQGSEATYESGFVIDKFPISRPNLTFSTLTVSNMSPEDSSIYLCSVAGSGGSGTEAFFGQGTRLTVV.